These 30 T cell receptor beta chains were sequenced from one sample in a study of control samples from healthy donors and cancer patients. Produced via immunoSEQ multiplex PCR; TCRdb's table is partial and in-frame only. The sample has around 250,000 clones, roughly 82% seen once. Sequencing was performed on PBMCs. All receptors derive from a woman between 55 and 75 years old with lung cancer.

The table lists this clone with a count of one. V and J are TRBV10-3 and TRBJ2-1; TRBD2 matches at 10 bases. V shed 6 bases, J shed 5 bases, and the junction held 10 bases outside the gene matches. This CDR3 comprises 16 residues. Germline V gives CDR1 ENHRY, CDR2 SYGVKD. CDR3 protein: CAIRGRLAGDDNEQFF. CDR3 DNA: TGTGCCATCAGGGGCCGCCTAGCGGGAGATGACAATGAGCAGTTCTTC.

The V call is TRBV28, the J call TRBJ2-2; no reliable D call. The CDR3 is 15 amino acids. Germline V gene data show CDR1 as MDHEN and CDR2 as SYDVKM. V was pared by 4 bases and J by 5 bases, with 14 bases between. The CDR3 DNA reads TGTGCCAGCAGTTCCCACTCCGGCGCTACCGGGGAGCTGTTTTTT. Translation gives CASSSHSGATGELFF. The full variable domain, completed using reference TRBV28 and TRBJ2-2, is DVKVTQSSRYLVKRTGEKVFLECVQDMDHENMFWYRQDPGLGLRLIYFSYDVKMKEKGDIPEGYSVSREKKERFSLILESASTNQTSMYLCASSSHSGATGELFFGEGSRLTVL.

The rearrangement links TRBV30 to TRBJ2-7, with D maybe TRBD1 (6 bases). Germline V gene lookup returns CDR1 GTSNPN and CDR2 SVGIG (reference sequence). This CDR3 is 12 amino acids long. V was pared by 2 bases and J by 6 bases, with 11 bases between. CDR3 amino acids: CAWSTGFREQYF. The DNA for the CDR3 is TGTGCCTGGAGTACAGGGTTTCGCGAGCAGTACTTC.

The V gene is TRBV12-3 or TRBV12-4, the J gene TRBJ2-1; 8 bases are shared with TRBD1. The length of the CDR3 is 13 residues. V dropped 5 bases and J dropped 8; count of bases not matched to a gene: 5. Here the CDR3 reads CASSADRADEQFF. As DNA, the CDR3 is TGTGCCAGCAGTGCGGACAGGGCCGATGAGCAGTTCTTC.

The CDR3 reads CATSDQAPREDIQYF. CDR3 DNA: TGTGCCACCAGTGATCAGGCCCCGCGTGAGGACATTCAGTACTTC. The V call is TRBV24-1, the J call TRBJ2-4; D gene unclear. The CDR3 totals 15 residues. The germline CDR1 and CDR2 sequences are KGHDR and SFDVKD. V shed 3 bases and J shed 8 bases, with 16 bases lying between them.

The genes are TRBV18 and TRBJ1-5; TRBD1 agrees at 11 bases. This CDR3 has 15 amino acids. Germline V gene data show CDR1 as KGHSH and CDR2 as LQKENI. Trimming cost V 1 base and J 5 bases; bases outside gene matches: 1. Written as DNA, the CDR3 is TGTGCCAGCTCACCACGGGACAGGGGGGATCAGCCCCAGCATTTT. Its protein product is CASSPRDRGDQPQHF.

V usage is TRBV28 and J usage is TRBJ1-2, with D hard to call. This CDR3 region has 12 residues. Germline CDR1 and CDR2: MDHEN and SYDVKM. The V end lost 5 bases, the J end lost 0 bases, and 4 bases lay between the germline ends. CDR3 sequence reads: CASSKSNYGYTF. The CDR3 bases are TGTGCCAGCAGTAAATCTAACTATGGCTACACCTTC.

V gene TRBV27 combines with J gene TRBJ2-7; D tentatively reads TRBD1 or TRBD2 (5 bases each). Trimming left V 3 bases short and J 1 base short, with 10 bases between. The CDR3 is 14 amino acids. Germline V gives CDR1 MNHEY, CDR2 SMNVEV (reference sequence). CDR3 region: CASSFRRESYEQYF. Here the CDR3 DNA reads TGTGCCAGCAGTTTCCGCAGGGAGTCCTACGAGCAGTACTTC.

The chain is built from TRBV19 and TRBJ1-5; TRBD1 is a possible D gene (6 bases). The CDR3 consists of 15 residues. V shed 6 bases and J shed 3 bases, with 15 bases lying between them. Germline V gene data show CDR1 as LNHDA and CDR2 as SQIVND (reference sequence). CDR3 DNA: TGTGCCAGTAGGACGGCCAACAGGGTCAATCAGCCCCAGCATTTT. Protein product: CASRTANRVNQPQHF.

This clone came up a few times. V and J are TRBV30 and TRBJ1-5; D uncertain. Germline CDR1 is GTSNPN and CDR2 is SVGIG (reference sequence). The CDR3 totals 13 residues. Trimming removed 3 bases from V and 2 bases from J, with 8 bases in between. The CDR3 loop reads CAWSNQGNQPQHF. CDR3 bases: TGTGCCTGGAGCAACCAGGGCAATCAGCCCCAGCATTTT.

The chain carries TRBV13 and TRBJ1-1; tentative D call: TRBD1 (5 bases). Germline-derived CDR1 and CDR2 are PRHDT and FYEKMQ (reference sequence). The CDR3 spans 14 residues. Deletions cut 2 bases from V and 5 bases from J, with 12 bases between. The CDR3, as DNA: TGTGCCAGCAGCTTACGCCAGGGAAGGACTGAAGCTTTCTTT. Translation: CASSLRQGRTEAFF.

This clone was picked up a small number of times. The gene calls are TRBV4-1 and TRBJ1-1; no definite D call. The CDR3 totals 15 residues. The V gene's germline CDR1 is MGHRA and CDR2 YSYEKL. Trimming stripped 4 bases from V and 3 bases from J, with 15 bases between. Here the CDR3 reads CASSLMTHSYTEAFF. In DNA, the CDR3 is TGCGCCAGCAGCCTGATGACCCACTCATACACTGAAGCTTTCTTT.

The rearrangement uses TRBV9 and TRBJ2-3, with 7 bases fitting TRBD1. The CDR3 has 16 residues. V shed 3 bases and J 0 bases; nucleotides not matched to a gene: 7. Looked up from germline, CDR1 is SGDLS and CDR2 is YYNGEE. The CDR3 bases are TGTGCCAGCAGCGGCCCCGGACAGGCCAGCACAGATACGCAGTATTTT. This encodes CASSGPGQASTDTQYF. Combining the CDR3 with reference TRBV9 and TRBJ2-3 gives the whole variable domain DSGVTQTPKHLITATGQRVTLRCSPRSGDLSVYWYQQSLDQGLQFLIQYYNGEERAKGNILERFSAQQFPDLHSELNLSSLELGDSALYFCASSGPGQASTDTQYFGPGTRLTVL.

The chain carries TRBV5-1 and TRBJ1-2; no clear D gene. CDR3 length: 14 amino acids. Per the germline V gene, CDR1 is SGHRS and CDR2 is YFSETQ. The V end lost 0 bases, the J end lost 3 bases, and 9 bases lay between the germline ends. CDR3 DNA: TGCGCCAGCAGCTTGGCCTTGGCAGACTATGGCTACACCTTC. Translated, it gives CASSLALADYGYTF.

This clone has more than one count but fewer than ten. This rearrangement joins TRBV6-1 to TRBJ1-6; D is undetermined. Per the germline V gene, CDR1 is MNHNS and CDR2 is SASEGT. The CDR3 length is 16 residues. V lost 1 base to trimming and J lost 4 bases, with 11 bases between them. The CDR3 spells CASSEERETYNSPLHF. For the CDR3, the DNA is TGTGCCAGCAGTGAAGAGAGGGAAACGTATAATTCACCCCTCCACTTT.

CDR3 region: CASSLPDRGNEQFF. In DNA form, the CDR3 reads TGTGCCAGCAGCTTACCCGACAGGGGGAATGAGCAGTTCTTC. The rearrangement joins TRBV6-5 to TRBJ2-1; 9 bases agree with TRBD1. The CDR3 is made up of 14 amino acids. The germline CDR1 and CDR2 sequences are MNHEY and SVGAGI. The V and J ends lost 6 bases and 7 bases, in that order; junction bases with no gene match: 7.

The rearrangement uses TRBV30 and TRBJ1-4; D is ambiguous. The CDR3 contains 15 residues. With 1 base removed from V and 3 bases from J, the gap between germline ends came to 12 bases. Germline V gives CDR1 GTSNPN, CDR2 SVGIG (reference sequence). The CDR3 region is CAWSASGGSNEKLFF. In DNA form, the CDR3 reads TGTGCCTGGAGTGCCTCCGGTGGTTCTAATGAAAAACTGTTTTTT.

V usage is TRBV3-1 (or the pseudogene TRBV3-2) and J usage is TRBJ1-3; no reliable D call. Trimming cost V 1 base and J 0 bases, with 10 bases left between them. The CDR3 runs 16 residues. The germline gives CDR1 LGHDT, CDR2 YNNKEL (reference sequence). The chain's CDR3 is CASSQAVGFSGNTIYF. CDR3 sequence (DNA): TGTGCCAGCAGCCAAGCGGTAGGATTCTCTGGAAACACCATATATTTT.

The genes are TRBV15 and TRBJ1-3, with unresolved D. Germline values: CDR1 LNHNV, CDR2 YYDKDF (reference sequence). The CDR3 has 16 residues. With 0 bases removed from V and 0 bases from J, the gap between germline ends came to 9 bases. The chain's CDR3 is CATSRDSTRSGNTIYF. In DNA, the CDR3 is TGTGCCACCAGCAGAGACTCCACCCGCTCTGGAAACACCATATATTTT.

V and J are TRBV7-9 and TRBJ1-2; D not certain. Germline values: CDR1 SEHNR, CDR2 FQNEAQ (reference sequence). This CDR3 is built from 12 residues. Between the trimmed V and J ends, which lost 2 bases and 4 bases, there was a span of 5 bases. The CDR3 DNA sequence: TGTGCCAGCAGCTTATCCGCCTATGGCTACACCTTC. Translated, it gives CASSLSAYGYTF.

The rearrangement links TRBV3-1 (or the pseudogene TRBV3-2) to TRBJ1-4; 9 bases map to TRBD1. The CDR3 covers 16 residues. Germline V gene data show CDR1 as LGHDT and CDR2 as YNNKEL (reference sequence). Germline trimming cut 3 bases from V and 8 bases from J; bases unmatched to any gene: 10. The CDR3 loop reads CASSQGLNRGREKLFF. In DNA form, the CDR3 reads TGTGCCAGCAGCCAGGGGCTCAACAGGGGGCGGGAAAAACTGTTTTTT.

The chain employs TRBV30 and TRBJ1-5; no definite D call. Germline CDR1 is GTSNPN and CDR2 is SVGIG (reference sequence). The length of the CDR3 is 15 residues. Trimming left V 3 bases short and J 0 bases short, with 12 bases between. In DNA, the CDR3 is TGTGCCTGGAGCGTACCGGGGTTTAGCAATCAGCCCCAGCATTTT. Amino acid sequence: CAWSVPGFSNQPQHF.

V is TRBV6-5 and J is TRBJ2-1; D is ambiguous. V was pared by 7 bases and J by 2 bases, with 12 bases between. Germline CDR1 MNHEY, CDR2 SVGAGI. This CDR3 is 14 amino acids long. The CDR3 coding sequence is TGTGCCAGCATTACCGGATCTACCTACAATGAGCAGTTCTTC. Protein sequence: CASITGSTYNEQFF.

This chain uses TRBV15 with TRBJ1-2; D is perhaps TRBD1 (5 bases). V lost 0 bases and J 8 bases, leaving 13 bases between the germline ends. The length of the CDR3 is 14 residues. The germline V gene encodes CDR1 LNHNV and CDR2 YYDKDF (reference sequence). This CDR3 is CATSREIAGVGYTF. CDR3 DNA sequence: TGTGCCACCAGCAGAGAGATCGCGGGGGTAGGCTACACCTTC.

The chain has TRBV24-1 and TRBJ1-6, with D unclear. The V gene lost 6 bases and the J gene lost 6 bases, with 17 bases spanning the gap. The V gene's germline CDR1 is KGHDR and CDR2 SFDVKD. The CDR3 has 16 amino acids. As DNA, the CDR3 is TGTGCCACCAGTTCCCCGTGGGAGAGTGGTAATTCACCCCTCCACTTT. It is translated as CATSSPWESGNSPLHF.

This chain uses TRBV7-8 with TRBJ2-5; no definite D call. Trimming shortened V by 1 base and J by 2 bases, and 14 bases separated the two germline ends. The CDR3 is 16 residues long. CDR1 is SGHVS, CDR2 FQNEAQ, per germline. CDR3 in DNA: TGTGCCAGCAGCTTAGTGGAAACGCCTAGACAAGAGACCCAGTACTTC. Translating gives CASSLVETPRQETQYF.

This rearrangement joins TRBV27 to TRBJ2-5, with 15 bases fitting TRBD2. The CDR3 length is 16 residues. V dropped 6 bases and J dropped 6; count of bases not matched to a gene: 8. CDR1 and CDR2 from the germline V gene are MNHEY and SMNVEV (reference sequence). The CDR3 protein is CASRQLGTSGGQTQYF. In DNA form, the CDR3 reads TGTGCCAGCAGACAGTTAGGGACTAGCGGGGGGCAGACCCAGTACTTC.

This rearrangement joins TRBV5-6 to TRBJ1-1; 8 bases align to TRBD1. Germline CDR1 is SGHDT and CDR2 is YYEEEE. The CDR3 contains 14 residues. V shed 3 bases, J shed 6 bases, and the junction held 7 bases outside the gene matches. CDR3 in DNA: TGTGCCAGCAGCTCGCAGGGGGCCGAGCCTGAAGCTTTCTTT. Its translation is CASSSQGAEPEAFF.

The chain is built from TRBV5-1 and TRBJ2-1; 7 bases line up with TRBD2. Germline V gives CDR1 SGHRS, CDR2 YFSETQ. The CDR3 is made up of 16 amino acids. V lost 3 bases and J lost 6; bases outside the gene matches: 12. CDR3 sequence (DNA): TGCGCCAGCAGCTCCGAGACTAGCTTTACAGGCAATGAGCAGTTCTTC. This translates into CASSSETSFTGNEQFF.

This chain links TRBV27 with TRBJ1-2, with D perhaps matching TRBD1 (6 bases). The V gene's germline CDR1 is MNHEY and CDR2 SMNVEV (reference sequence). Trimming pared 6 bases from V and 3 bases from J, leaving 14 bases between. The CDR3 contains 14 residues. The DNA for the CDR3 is TGTGCCAGCAGGGGGGCGGCTATCCACTATGGCTACACCTTC. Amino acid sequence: CASRGAAIHYGYTF.